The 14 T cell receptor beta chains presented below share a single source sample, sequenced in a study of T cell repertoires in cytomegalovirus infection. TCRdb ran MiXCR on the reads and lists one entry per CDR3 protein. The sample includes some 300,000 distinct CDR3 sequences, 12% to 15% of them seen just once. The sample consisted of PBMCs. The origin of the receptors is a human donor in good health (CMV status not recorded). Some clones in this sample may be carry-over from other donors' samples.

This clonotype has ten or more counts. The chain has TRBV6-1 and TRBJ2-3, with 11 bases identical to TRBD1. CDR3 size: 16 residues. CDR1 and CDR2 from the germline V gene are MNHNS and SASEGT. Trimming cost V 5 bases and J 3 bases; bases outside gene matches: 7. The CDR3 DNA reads TGTGCCAGCAGTCCCTGGACAGGGGGCGCGACAGATACGCAGTATTTT. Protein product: CASSPWTGGATDTQYF.

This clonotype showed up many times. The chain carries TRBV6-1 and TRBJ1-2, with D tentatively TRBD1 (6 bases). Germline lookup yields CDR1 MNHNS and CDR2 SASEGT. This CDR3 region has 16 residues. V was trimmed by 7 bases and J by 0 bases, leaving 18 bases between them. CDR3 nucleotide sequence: TGTGCCAGCACCCAAAAAGGGACAAAAGCTAACTATGGCTACACCTTC. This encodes CASTQKGTKANYGYTF.

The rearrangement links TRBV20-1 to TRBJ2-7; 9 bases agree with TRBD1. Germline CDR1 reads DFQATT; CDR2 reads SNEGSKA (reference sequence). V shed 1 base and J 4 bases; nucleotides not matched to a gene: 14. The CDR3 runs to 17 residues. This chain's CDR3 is CSARGLTGGGFSYEQYF. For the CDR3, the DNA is TGCAGTGCTAGAGGCCTAACAGGGGGCGGTTTTAGTTACGAGCAGTACTTC.

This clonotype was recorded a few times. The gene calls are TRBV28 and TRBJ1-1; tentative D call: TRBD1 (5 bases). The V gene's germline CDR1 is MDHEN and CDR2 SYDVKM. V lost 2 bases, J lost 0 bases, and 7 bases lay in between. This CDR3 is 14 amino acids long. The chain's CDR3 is CASSLGTMNTEAFF. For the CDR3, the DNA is TGTGCCAGCAGTTTAGGGACCATGAACACTGAAGCTTTCTTT.

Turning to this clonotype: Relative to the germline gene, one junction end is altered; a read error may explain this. CDR3 bases: TGCAGCGCTGAAACAGGGGGCCTAACCTACGAGCAGTACTTC. This encodes CSAETGGLTYEQYF. The V gene is TRBV29-1, the J gene TRBJ2-7, with 9 bases aligning to TRBD1. The CDR3 loop spans 14 amino acids. Germline CDR1 SQVTM, CDR2 ANQGSEA.

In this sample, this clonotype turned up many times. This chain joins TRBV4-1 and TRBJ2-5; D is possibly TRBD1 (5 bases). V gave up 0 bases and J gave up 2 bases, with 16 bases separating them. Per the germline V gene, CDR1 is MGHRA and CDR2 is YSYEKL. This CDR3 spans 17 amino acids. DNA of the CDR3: TGCGCCAGCAGCCAAGACCCCCAGGGTGCACAGCAAGAGACCCAGTACTTC. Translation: CASSQDPQGAQQETQYF.

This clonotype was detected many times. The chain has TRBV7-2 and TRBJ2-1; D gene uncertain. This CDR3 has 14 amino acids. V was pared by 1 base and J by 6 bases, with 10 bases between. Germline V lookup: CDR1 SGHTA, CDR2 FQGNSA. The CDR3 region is CASSLDLVINEQFF. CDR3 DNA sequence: TGTGCCAGCAGCTTAGACCTAGTGATCAATGAGCAGTTCTTC.

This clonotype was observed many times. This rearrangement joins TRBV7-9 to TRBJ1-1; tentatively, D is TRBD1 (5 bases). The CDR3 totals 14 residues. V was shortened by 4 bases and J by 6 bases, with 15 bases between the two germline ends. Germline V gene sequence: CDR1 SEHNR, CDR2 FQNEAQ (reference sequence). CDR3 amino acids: CASSSHMGEPEAFF. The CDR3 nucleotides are TGTGCCAGCAGCTCCCATATGGGGGAGCCTGAAGCTTTCTTT.

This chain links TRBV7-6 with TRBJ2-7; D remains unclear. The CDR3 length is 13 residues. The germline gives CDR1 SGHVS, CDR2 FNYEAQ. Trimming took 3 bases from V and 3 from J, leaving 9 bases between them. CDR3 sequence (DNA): TGTGCCAGCAGCTTCAGAGACCTCTACGAGCAGTACTTC. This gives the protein CASSFRDLYEQYF.

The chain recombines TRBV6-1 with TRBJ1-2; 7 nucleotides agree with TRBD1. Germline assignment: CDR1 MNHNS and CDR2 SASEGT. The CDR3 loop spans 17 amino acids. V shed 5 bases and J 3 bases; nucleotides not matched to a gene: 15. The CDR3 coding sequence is TGTGCCAGCAGTCGACAAACCGTAGGGGGCCACCACTATGGCTACACCTTC. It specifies CASSRQTVGGHHYGYTF.

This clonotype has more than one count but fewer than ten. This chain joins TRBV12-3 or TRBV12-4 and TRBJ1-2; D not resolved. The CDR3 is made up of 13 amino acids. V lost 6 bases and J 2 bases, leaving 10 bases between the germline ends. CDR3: CASSPLGNYGYTF. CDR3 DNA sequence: TGTGCCAGCAGCCCCCTGGGGAACTATGGCTACACCTTC.

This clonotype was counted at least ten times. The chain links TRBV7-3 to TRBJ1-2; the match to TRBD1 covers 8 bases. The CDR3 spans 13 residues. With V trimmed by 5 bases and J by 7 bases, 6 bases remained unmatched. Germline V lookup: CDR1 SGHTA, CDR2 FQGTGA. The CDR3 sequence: CASSPDRVGGYTF. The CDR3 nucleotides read TGTGCCAGCAGCCCGGACAGGGTCGGTGGCTACACCTTC.

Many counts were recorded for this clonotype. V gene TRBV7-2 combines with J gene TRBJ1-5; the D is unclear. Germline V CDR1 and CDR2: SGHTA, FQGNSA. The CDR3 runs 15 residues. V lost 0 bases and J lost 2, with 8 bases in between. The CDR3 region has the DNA TGTGCCAGCAGCTTAGCGCCGTTGGGCAATCAGCCCCAGCATTTT. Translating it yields CASSLAPLGNQPQHF. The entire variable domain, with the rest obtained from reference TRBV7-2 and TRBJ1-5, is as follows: GAGVSQSPSNKVTEKGKDVELRCDPISGHTALYWYRQSLGQGLEFLIYFQGNSAPDKSGLPSDRFSAERTGGSVSTLTIQRTQQEDSAVYLCASSLAPLGNQPQHFGDGTRLSIL.

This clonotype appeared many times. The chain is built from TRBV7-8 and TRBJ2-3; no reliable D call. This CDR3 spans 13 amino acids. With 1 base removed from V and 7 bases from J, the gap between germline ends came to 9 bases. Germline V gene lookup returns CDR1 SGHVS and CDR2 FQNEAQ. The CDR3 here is CASSLVRAHTQYF. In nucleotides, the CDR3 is TGTGCCAGCAGCTTAGTGCGTGCCCATACGCAGTATTTT.